This TCR beta chain was sequenced during a study of technical replicates of blood from a handful of donors. The repertoire was sequenced with immunoSEQ multiplex PCR; TCRdb's copy has only in-frame clones and lacks some. The repertoire holds about 73,000 clones, approximately 90% seen once, with 4.7% in the top ten. Deletions cut 2 bases from V and 5 bases from J, with 12 bases between. Germline V lookup: CDR1 SGHAT, CDR2 FQNNGV. The CDR3 has 15 residues. Sequenced input: PBMCs. This receptor was identified in a human donor in good health. Some clones in this sample may be carry-over from other donors' samples. The rearrangement uses TRBV11-2 and TRBJ2-2; TRBD1 might be the D (5 bases). CDR3 region: CASSLLGKGTGELFF. DNA for the CDR3: TGTGCCAGCAGCTTACTGGGGAAGGGGACCGGGGAGCTGTTTTTT.